The rows below give T cell receptor beta chains drawn from one sample of a study of blood T cells in healthy people across ages. TCRdb used MiXCR to reprocess the 5' RACE reads, holding one entry per CDR3 protein. The table lists some 710,000 distinct CDR3 sequences, about 20% of them singletons. Sequenced sample: blood. Receptor source: a man between 65 and 85 years old in good health. Both conserved end residues are part of each CDR3. Fields, in order: CDR3 protein, CDR3 DNA, CDR3 length, clone size, V gene, D gene, J gene. The D gene is left open where the match is weak. A row's size may be missing; if present it is once, few, many or a size class.

cdr3_aa: CASSLEGTSGDTQYF
cdr3_nt: TGTGCCAGCAGCTTGGAGGGGACTAGTGGAGATACGCAGTATTTT
cdr3_length: 15
clone_size: few
v_call: TRBV5-4
d_call: TRBD2
j_call: TRBJ2-3

cdr3_aa: CASSFTGTGADTQYF
cdr3_nt: TGTGCCAGCAGTTTTACCGGGACAGGGGCAGATACGCAGTATTTT
cdr3_length: 15
clone_size: .
v_call: TRBV12-3/TRBV12-4
d_call: TRBD1
j_call: TRBJ2-3

cdr3_aa: CASSHWGQNYGYTF
cdr3_nt: TGTGCCAGCAGTCACTGGGGACAGAACTATGGCTACACCTTC
cdr3_length: 14
clone_size: .
v_call: TRBV14
d_call: TRBD1
j_call: TRBJ1-2

cdr3_aa: CASSLGLSQETQYF
cdr3_nt: TGTGCCAGCAGTCTCGGACTTAGCCAAGAGACCCAGTACTTC
cdr3_length: 14
clone_size: few
v_call: TRBV6-5
d_call: .
j_call: TRBJ2-5

cdr3_aa: CASSQGGERGSYNEQFF
cdr3_nt: TGTGCCAGCAGCCAAGGGGGAGAGCGGGGTTCCTACAATGAGCAGTTCTTC
cdr3_length: 17
clone_size: few
v_call: TRBV3-1
d_call: TRBD2
j_call: TRBJ2-1

cdr3_aa: CSVHTGRSGQPQHF
cdr3_nt: TGCAGCGTTCACACCGGAAGGAGTGGTCAGCCCCAGCATTTT
cdr3_length: 14
clone_size: .
v_call: TRBV29-1
d_call: .
j_call: TRBJ1-5

cdr3_aa: CASSRSTGGYTF
cdr3_nt: TGCGCCAGCAGCCGATCGACAGGGGGCTACACCTTC
cdr3_length: 12
clone_size: .
v_call: TRBV4-1
d_call: TRBD1
j_call: TRBJ1-2

cdr3_aa: CSASLGDPGEKLFF
cdr3_nt: TGCAGTGCTAGTTTGGGGGATCCGGGTGAAAAACTGTTTTTT
cdr3_length: 14
clone_size: .
v_call: TRBV20-1
d_call: .
j_call: TRBJ1-4

cdr3_aa: CASSFGPIYGYTF
cdr3_nt: TGTGCCAGCAGTTTCGGACCGATCTATGGCTACACCTTC
cdr3_length: 13
clone_size: .
v_call: TRBV27
d_call: .
j_call: TRBJ1-2

cdr3_aa: CASRATGLPYGYTF
cdr3_nt: TGTGCCAGCAGGGCGACAGGGCTCCCCTATGGCTACACCTTC
cdr3_length: 14
clone_size: .
v_call: TRBV12-3/TRBV12-4
d_call: TRBD1
j_call: TRBJ1-2

cdr3_aa: CASSARLAGAGEQFF
cdr3_nt: TGTGCCAGCAGCGCGCGACTAGCGGGGGCGGGTGAGCAGTTCTTC
cdr3_length: 15
clone_size: many
v_call: TRBV7-2
d_call: TRBD2
j_call: TRBJ2-1

cdr3_aa: CASSAKVGNTEAFF
cdr3_nt: TGTGCCAGCAGTGCTAAGGTAGGGAACACTGAAGCTTTCTTT
cdr3_length: 14
clone_size: .
v_call: TRBV6-1
d_call: .
j_call: TRBJ1-1

cdr3_aa: CASSFVLSRGSTYEQYF
cdr3_nt: TGCGCCAGCAGCTTTGTTCTCTCCAGGGGAAGCACCTACGAGCAGTACTTC
cdr3_length: 17
clone_size: few
v_call: TRBV5-1
d_call: .
j_call: TRBJ2-7

cdr3_aa: CASSWSVSEASF
cdr3_nt: TGTGCCAGCAGCTGGTCGGTTTCTGAAGCTTCCTTT
cdr3_length: 12
clone_size: once
v_call: TRBV13
d_call: .
j_call: TRBJ1-1

cdr3_aa: CSALTGGAETQYF
cdr3_nt: TGCAGTGCTTTGACAGGGGGCGCGGAGACCCAGTACTTC
cdr3_length: 13
clone_size: .
v_call: TRBV20-1
d_call: TRBD1
j_call: TRBJ2-5

cdr3_aa: CATSDGDKREQYF
cdr3_nt: TGTGCCACCAGTGATGGGGACAAGCGCGAGCAGTACTTC
cdr3_length: 13
clone_size: .
v_call: TRBV24-1
d_call: .
j_call: TRBJ2-7

cdr3_aa: CASRLSPYNEQFF
cdr3_nt: TGTGCCAGCAGATTATCCCCATACAATGAGCAGTTCTTC
cdr3_length: 13
clone_size: .
v_call: TRBV12-3/TRBV12-4
d_call: .
j_call: TRBJ2-1

cdr3_aa: CASSLQLGSNQPQHF
cdr3_nt: TGTGCCAGCAGCTTACAATTAGGTAGCAATCAGCCCCAGCATTTT
cdr3_length: 15
clone_size: few
v_call: TRBV7-2
d_call: .
j_call: TRBJ1-5

cdr3_aa: CSVATSGIDTQYF
cdr3_nt: TGCAGCGTAGCGACTAGCGGGATAGATACGCAGTATTTT
cdr3_length: 13
clone_size: .
v_call: TRBV29-1
d_call: TRBD2
j_call: TRBJ2-3

cdr3_aa: CSASVQINEQFF
cdr3_nt: TGCAGTGCTAGTGTGCAAATCAATGAGCAGTTCTTC
cdr3_length: 12
clone_size: many
v_call: TRBV20-1
d_call: .
j_call: TRBJ2-1

cdr3_aa: CASSLAGEGQPQHF
cdr3_nt: TGTGCCAGCAGTCTTGCTGGTGAGGGCCAGCCCCAGCATTTT
cdr3_length: 14
clone_size: few
v_call: TRBV27
d_call: .
j_call: TRBJ1-5

cdr3_aa: CASIPSGTSVNNEQFF
cdr3_nt: TGCGCCAGTATCCCCTCCGGGACTAGCGTTAACAATGAGCAGTTCTTC
cdr3_length: 16
clone_size: many
v_call: TRBV5-1
d_call: TRBD2
j_call: TRBJ2-1

cdr3_aa: CAGSPPPYTGELFF
cdr3_nt: TGTGCCGGCAGTCCACCCCCCTATACCGGGGAGCTGTTTTTT
cdr3_length: 14
clone_size: .
v_call: TRBV7-2
d_call: .
j_call: TRBJ2-2

cdr3_aa: CSVAPPSAGGGYEQYF
cdr3_nt: TGCAGTGTTGCACCCCCTTCAGCTGGGGGAGGGTACGAGCAGTACTTC
cdr3_length: 16
clone_size: .
v_call: TRBV20-1
d_call: TRBD2
j_call: TRBJ2-7

cdr3_aa: CASSSKGGIGTNEKLFF
cdr3_nt: TGTGCCAGCAGTTCCAAGGGAGGGATCGGAACTAATGAAAAACTGTTTTTT
cdr3_length: 17
clone_size: .
v_call: TRBV6-5
d_call: .
j_call: TRBJ1-4

cdr3_aa: CASSYATSARETQYF
cdr3_nt: TGTGCCAGCAGTTACGCTACGAGCGCCCGGGAGACCCAGTACTTC
cdr3_length: 15
clone_size: .
v_call: TRBV6-6
d_call: .
j_call: TRBJ2-5

cdr3_aa: CASSLALASTDTQYF
cdr3_nt: TGTGCCAGCAGCTTAGCCCTAGCAAGCACAGATACGCAGTATTTT
cdr3_length: 15
clone_size: many
v_call: TRBV7-6
d_call: .
j_call: TRBJ2-3

cdr3_aa: CASSYSMGLAGEDEQFF
cdr3_nt: TGTGCCAGCAGTTACTCGATGGGACTAGCGGGAGAAGATGAGCAGTTCTTC
cdr3_length: 17
clone_size: many
v_call: TRBV6-2/TRBV6-3
d_call: TRBD2
j_call: TRBJ2-1

cdr3_aa: CSAGYRETQYF
cdr3_nt: TGCAGTGCAGGTTACCGGGAGACCCAGTACTTC
cdr3_length: 11
clone_size: many
v_call: TRBV20-1
d_call: .
j_call: TRBJ2-5

cdr3_aa: CASPGHNTGELFF
cdr3_nt: TGTGCCAGTCCGGGACACAACACCGGGGAGCTGTTTTTT
cdr3_length: 13
clone_size: many
v_call: TRBV7-9
d_call: .
j_call: TRBJ2-2

cdr3_aa: CSVEDAGSGTEAFF
cdr3_nt: TGCAGCGTTGAAGATGCAGGGAGTGGGACTGAAGCTTTCTTT
cdr3_length: 14
clone_size: few
v_call: TRBV29-1
d_call: .
j_call: TRBJ1-1

cdr3_aa: CATSDAGTLYGYTF
cdr3_nt: TGTGCCACCAGTGATGCCGGGACACTCTATGGCTACACCTTC
cdr3_length: 14
clone_size: .
v_call: TRBV24-1
d_call: .
j_call: TRBJ1-2

cdr3_aa: CSARDSIRPGELFF
cdr3_nt: TGCAGTGCTAGAGATTCGATCAGACCCGGGGAGCTGTTTTTT
cdr3_length: 14
clone_size: few
v_call: TRBV20-1
d_call: .
j_call: TRBJ2-2

cdr3_aa: CASSYRDRSSGNTIYF
cdr3_nt: TGCGCCAGCAGCTACAGGGACAGGTCGTCTGGAAACACCATATATTTT
cdr3_length: 16
clone_size: .
v_call: TRBV5-1
d_call: TRBD1
j_call: TRBJ1-3